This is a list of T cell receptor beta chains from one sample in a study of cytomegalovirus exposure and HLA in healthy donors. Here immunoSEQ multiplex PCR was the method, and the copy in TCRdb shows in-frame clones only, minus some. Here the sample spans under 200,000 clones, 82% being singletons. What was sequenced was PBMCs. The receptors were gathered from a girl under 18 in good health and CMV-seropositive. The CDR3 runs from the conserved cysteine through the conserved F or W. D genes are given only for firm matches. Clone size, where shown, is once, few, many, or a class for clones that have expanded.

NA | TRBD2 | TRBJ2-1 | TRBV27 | CASSTARGGGNEQFF | TGTGCCAGCAGTACCGCCCGGGGCGGGGGGAATGAGCAGTTCTTC
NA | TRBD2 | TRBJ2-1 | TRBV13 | CASKTGLANEQFF | TGTGCCAGCAAGACAGGACTAGCAAATGAGCAGTTCTTC
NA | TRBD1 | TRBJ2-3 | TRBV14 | CASRVTGGSKDTQYF | TGTGCCAGCAGGGTTACAGGGGGATCTAAGGATACGCAGTATTTT
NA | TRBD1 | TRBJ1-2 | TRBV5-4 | CASSSTGAGGYTF | TGTGCCAGCAGCTCCACAGGGGCTGGGGGCTACACCTTC
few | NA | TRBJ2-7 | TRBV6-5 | CASRPRGGNYEQYF | TGTGCCAGCAGGCCCCGCGGAGGCAACTACGAGCAGTACTTC
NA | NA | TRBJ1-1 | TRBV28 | CASSLRQGINTEAFF | TGTGCCAGCAGTTTAAGGCAGGGTATTAACACTGAAGCTTTCTTT
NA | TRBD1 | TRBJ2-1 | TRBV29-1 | CSGRTGTGVYNEQFF | TGCAGCGGGCGAACCGGGACAGGGGTTTACAATGAGCAGTTCTTC
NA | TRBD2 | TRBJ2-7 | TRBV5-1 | CASSPGLSGIYEQYF | TGCGCCAGCAGCCCGGGGCTTAGCGGGATCTACGAGCAGTACTTC
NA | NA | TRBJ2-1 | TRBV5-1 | CASSQGLGEYYNEQFF | TGCGCCAGCAGCCAGGGATTAGGGGAATACTACAATGAGCAGTTCTTC
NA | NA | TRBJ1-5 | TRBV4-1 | CASSQGFLQAHQPQHF | TGCGCCAGCAGCCAAGGATTTTTACAGGCCCATCAGCCCCAGCATTTT
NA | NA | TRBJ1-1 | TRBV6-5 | CASSTQTGNTEAFF | TGTGCCAGCTCTACTCAGACAGGAAACACTGAAGCTTTCTTT
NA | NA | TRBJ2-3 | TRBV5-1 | CASSSSPTDTQYF | TGCGCCAGCAGCTCCTCCCCCACAGATACGCAGTATTTT